One T cell receptor beta chain is described in this entry. This sample was included in a study of T cells in Graves' hyperthyroidism and ophthalmopathy. As for the study in general: Peripheral blood was obtained at initial diagnosis, preceding any treatment.

Researchers took RNA transcripts and amplified the TCR beta CDR3 regions from them. Initially, a first-round RT-PCR of the TCR CDR3 employed the HTBI primer set. TCRdb redid the calling of the multiplex PCR reads with MiXCR, one entry per CDR3 protein. The table records about 420,000 distinct CDR3 sequences, approximately 15% of them present only once. The germline CDR1 and CDR2 sequences are DFQATT and SNEGSKA (reference sequence). The CDR3 spans 14 residues. The V end was cut by 6 bases, the J end by 10 bases, with 24 bases between. Input material: blood. The chain joins TRBV20-1 to TRBJ2-5, with D perhaps matching TRBD2 (6 bases). This receptor was identified in a woman younger than 35 with Graves' hyperthyroidism. Here the CDR3 reads CSATGTKRRGFQYF. In DNA form, the CDR3 reads TGCAGTGCGACCGGGACCAAACGGAGGGGTTTCCAGTACTTC.